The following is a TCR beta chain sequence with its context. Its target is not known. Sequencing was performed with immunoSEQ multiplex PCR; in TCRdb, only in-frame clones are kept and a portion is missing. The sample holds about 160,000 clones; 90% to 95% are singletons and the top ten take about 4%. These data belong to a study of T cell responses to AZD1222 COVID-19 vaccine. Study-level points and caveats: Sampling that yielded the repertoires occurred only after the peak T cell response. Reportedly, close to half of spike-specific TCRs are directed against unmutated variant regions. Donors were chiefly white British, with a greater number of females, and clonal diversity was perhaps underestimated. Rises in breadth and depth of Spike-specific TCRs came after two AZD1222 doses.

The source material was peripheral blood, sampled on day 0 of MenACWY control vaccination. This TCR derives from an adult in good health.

CDR3 sequence: CASSQEVVQFF. The CDR3 DNA sequence: TGTGCCAGCAGCCAAGAAGTTGTGCAGTTCTTC. This chain links TRBV7-2 with TRBJ2-1; the D is unclear. The V and J ends lost 5 bases and 12 bases respectively, with 11 bases between them. The CDR3 runs 11 residues. CDR1 is SGHTA, CDR2 FQGNSA, per germline.